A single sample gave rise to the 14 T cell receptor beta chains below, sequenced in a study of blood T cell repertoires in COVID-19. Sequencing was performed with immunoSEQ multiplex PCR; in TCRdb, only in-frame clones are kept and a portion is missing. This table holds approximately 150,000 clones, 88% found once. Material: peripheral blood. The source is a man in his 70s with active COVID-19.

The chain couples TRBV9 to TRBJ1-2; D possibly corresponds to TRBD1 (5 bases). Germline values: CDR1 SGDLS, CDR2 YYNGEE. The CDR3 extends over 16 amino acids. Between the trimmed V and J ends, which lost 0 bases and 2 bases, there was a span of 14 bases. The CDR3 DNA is TGTGCCAGCAGCGTAGGTGGAAATACAGGCAACTATGGCTACACCTTC. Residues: CASSVGGNTGNYGYTF.

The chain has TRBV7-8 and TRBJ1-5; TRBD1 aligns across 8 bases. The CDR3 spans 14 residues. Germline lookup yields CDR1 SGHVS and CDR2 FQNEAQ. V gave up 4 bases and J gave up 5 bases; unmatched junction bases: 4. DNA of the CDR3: TGTGCCAGCAGCTCGGACAGGGTAGATCAGCCCCAGCATTTT. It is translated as CASSSDRVDQPQHF.

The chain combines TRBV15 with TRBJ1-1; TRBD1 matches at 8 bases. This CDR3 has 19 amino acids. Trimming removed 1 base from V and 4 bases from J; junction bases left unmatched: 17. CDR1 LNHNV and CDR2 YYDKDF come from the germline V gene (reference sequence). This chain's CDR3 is CATSRARRGPQGAGTEAFF. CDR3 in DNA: TGTGCCACCAGCAGAGCCCGAAGGGGCCCTCAGGGGGCTGGCACTGAAGCTTTCTTT.

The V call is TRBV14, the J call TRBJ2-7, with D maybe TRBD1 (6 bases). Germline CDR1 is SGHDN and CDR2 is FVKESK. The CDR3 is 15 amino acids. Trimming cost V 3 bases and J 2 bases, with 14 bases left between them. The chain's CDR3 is CASSQEWQGTYEQYF. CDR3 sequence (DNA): TGTGCCAGCAGCCAGGAGTGGCAGGGGACCTACGAGCAGTACTTC. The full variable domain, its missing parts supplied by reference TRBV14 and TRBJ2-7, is EAGVTQFPSHSVIEKGQTVTLRCDPISGHDNLYWYRRVMGKEIKFLLHFVKESKQDESGMPNNRFLAERTGGTYSTLKVQPAELEDSGVYFCASSQEWQGTYEQYFGPGTRLTVT.

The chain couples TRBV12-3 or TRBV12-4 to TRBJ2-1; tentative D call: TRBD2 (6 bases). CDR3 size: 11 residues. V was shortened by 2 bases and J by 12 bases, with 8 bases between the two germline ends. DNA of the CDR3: TGTGCCAGCAGTTTAAGGGAGGCGCAGTTCTTC. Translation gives CASSLREAQFF.

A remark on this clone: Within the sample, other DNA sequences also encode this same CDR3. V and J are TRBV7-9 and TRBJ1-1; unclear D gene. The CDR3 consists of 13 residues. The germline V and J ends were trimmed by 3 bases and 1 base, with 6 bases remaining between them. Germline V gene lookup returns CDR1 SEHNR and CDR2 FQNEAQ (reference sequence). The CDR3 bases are TGTGCCAGCAGCTTCAGCGGGAACACTGAAGCTTTCTTT. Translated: CASSFSGNTEAFF.

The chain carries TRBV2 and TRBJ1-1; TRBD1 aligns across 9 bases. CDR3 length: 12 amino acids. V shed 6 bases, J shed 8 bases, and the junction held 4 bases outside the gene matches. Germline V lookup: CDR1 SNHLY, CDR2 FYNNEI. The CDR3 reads CASRATGGEAFF. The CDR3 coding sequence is TGTGCCAGCAGGGCCACAGGGGGCGAAGCTTTCTTT.

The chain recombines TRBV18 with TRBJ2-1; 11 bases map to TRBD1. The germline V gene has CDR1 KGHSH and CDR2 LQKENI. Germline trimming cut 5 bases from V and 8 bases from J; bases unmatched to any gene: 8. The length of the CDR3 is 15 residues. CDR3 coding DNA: TGTGCCAGCTCATACCGGGACAGGGGGTTGGATGAGCAGTTCTTC. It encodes CASSYRDRGLDEQFF.

CDR3 nucleotides: TGTGCCACCAGTGACCCTGGGACTAGCGGGACCATGGCAGATACGCAGTATTTT. Protein sequence: CATSDPGTSGTMADTQYF. This chain connects TRBV24-1 to TRBJ2-3; TRBD2 matches 13 bases. The germline V gene encodes CDR1 KGHDR and CDR2 SFDVKD. Trimming took 4 bases from V and 4 from J; bases not matched to a gene: 10. The CDR3 runs to 18 residues.

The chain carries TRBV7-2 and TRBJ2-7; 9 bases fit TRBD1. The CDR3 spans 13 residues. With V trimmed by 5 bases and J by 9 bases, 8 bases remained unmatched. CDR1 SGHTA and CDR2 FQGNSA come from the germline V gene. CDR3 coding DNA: TGTGCCAGCAGCCCCGGACAGGGGAGGGGGCAGTACTTC. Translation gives CASSPGQGRGQYF.

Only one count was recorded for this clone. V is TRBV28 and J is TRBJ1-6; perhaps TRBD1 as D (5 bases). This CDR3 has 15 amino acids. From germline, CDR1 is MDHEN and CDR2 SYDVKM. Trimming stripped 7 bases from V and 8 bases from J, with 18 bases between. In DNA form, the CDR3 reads TGTGCCAGCAAGGAAGCGCCAGGGTTGGATTCACCCCTCCACTTT. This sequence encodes CASKEAPGLDSPLHF.

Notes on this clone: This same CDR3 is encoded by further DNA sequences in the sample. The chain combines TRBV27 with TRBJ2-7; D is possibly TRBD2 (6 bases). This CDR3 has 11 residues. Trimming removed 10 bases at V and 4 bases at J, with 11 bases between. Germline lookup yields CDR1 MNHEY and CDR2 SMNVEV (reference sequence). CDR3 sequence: CATGRGYEQYF. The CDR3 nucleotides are TGTGCCACGGGGCGGGGATACGAGCAGTACTTC.

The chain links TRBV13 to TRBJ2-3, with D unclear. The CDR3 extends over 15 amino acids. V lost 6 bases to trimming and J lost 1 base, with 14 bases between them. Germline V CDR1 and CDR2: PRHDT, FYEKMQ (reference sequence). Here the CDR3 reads CASSAPGWGTDTQYF. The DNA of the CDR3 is TGTGCCAGCAGTGCCCCGGGTTGGGGCACAGATACGCAGTATTTT.

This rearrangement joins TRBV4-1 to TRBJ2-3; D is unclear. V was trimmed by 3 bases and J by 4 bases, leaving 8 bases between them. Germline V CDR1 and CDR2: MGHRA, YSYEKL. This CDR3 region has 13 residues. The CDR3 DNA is TGCGCCAGCAGCCAGCGAGGTCCAGATACGCAGTATTTT. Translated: CASSQRGPDTQYF.